This is a list of T cell receptor beta chains from one sample in a study of cytomegalovirus exposure and HLA in healthy donors. Clones were sequenced by immunoSEQ multiplex PCR, and TCRdb holds only the in-frame ones, with some missing. The sample records more than 65,000 clones, roughly 70% being singletons. Sequencing used PBMCs. These receptors originate from a man aged 40-55 years in good health and CMV-seronegative. Each CDR3 is given with its conserved first and last residue. A D gene is named only where the DNA matches it firmly.

TRBJ2-3 . TRBV5-1 TGCGCCAGCAGCAGGGGTCCGGATACGCAGTATTTT CASSRGPDTQYF
TRBJ2-3 . TRBV9 TGTGCCAGCAGCACAACAGATACGCAGTATTTT CASSTTDTQYF
TRBJ1-3 . TRBV29-1 TGCAGCGTGCCTCGAGAAAACACCATATATTTT CSVPRENTIYF
TRBJ1-1 . TRBV18 TGTGCCAGCTCACCAAACAGCATGAACACTGAAGCTTTCTTT CASSPNSMNTEAFF
TRBJ1-5 TRBD1 TRBV19 TGTGCCAGTAGAGCCGGACAGGGAGATCAGCCCCAGCATTTT CASRAGQGDQPQHF
TRBJ1-3 TRBD1 TRBV28 TGTGCCAGCAGTTCAGCCGGGACAGGTTTTATAGACACCATATATTTT CASSSAGTGFIDTIYF
TRBJ1-3 . TRBV18 TGTGCCAGCTCACCGGAGGGAAACACCATATATTTT CASSPEGNTIYF
TRBJ2-6 . TRBV6-5 TGTGCCAGCAGTTACTCTCTGTCTGGGGCCAACGTCCTGACTTTC CASSYSLSGANVLTF
TRBJ2-7 . TRBV28 TGTGCCAGCAGTTTCAGTGGCTACGAGCAGTACTTC CASSFSGYEQYF
TRBJ2-1 TRBD1 TRBV25-1 TGTGCCAGCAGTGCGGGACAGATCAATGAGCAGTTCTTC CASSAGQINEQFF